What follows are 26 T cell receptor beta chains derived from one specimen sequenced in a study of blood T cell repertoires in COVID-19. Profiling relied on immunoSEQ multiplex PCR, and the TCRdb table lists in-frame clones only, not all of them. This sample has approximately 220,000 clones; about 80% occur once, and the top ten carry 3.6%. The sample comprised PBMCs or T cells enriched from blood (not recorded which). These receptors originate from a middle-aged woman who had been exposed to COVID-19.

The rearrangement joins TRBV4-1 to TRBJ1-5, with 8 positions matching TRBD1. Germline CDR1 is MGHRA and CDR2 is YSYEKL. The CDR3 length is 15 residues. With V trimmed by 0 bases and J by 4 bases, 2 bases remained unmatched. As DNA, the CDR3 is TGCGCCAGCAGCCAAGATGGACAGGGTAATCAGCCCCAGCATTTT. Translating it yields CASSQDGQGNQPQHF.

The table lists this clone with many counts. The chain uses TRBV19 and TRBJ1-1, with TRBD1 matching 7 bases. The CDR3 loop spans 14 amino acids. The trim removed 7 bases at V and 5 bases at J, leaving 10 bases unmatched. CDR1 and CDR2 from the germline V gene are LNHDA and SQIVND (reference sequence). CDR3 region: CASTPRQGRTEAFF. CDR3 nucleotide sequence: TGTGCCAGTACCCCCCGACAGGGACGAACTGAAGCTTTCTTT.

The chain employs TRBV29-1 and TRBJ2-7; 7 bases agree with TRBD1. V trimming: 6 bases; J trimming: 2 bases; junction bases outside the gene matches: 4. The CDR3 contains 12 residues. Germline V gene lookup returns CDR1 SQVTM and CDR2 ANQGSEA. CDR3 nucleotide sequence: TGCAGCGTGGGACAGACTCCCTACGAGCAGTACTTC. Its translation: CSVGQTPYEQYF.

The rearrangement uses TRBV25-1 and TRBJ1-1, with TRBD1 matching over 9 bases. The germline V gene has CDR1 MGHDK and CDR2 SYGVNS. The V gene end was trimmed by 5 bases and the J gene end by 7 bases; junction bases not matched to a gene: 20. This CDR3 has 18 amino acids. CDR3 protein: CASSRAPGTGPRESEAFF. The CDR3 DNA sequence: TGTGCCAGCAGTCGCGCACCCGGGACAGGGCCTAGGGAGAGTGAAGCTTTCTTT.

J is TRBJ1-1 and V is TRBV19; D is unclear. Trimming cost V 3 bases and J 1 base, with 6 bases left between them. Germline loops: CDR1 LNHDA, CDR2 SQIVND (reference sequence). The CDR3 length is 13 residues. Written as DNA, the CDR3 is TGTGCCAGTAGTATTTCAGGGAACACTGAAGCTTTCTTT. It yields the protein CASSISGNTEAFF. Full variable domain (missing parts from reference TRBV19 and TRBJ1-1): DGGITQSPKYLFRKEGQNVTLSCEQNLNHDAMYWYRQDPGQGLRLIYYSQIVNDFQKGDIAEGYSVSREKKESFPLTVTSAQKNPTAFYLCASSISGNTEAFFGQGTRLTVV.

The chain is built from TRBV2 and TRBJ2-1, with 10 bases lining up with TRBD2. Germline V lookup: CDR1 SNHLY, CDR2 FYNNEI. The CDR3 totals 13 residues. The V and J ends lost 8 bases and 4 bases, in that order; junction bases with no gene match: 2. This chain's CDR3 is CASLGLAYNEQFF. In DNA, the CDR3 is TGTGCCAGCCTGGGACTAGCGTACAATGAGCAGTTCTTC. Looking up the rest from reference TRBV2 and TRBJ2-1 gives the full variable domain: EPEVTQTPSHQVTQMGQEVILRCVPISNHLYFYWYRQILGQKVEFLVSFYNNEISEKSEIFDDQFSVERPDGSNFTLKIRSTKLEDSAMYFCASLGLAYNEQFFGPGTRLTVL.

The V gene is TRBV7-3, the J gene TRBJ2-3, with 9 bases matching TRBD2. CDR3 size: 13 residues. V trimming: 8 bases; J trimming: 1 base; junction bases outside the gene matches: 1. Per germline, CDR1 SGHTA and CDR2 FQGTGA. CDR3 region: CASGGGGTDTQYF. The CDR3 region has the DNA TGTGCCAGCGGCGGGGGGGGCACAGATACGCAGTATTTT.

V gene TRBV12-3 or TRBV12-4 combines with J gene TRBJ1-6, with 7 nucleotides matching TRBD1. This CDR3 comprises 13 residues. The V and J ends lost 7 bases and 7 bases, in that order; junction bases with no gene match: 4. The CDR3 reads CASTTGWNSPLHF. CDR3 coding DNA: TGTGCCAGCACGACAGGGTGGAATTCACCCCTCCACTTT.

In DNA form, the CDR3 reads TGTGCCAGCAGTGAATTCCGGACAGAGACAAACTATGGCTACACCTTC. Translating it yields CASSEFRTETNYGYTF. This chain joins TRBV6-1 and TRBJ1-2, with D possibly being TRBD1 (6 bases). The CDR3 covers 16 residues. Germline values: CDR1 MNHNS, CDR2 SASEGT. V was trimmed by 2 bases and J by 2 bases, leaving 15 bases between them.

This clone was recorded at least ten times. The rearrangement joins TRBV19 to TRBJ2-2; maybe TRBD1 (7 bases). Germline V gene data show CDR1 as LNHDA and CDR2 as SQIVND (reference sequence). The CDR3 has 15 residues. V was pared by 6 bases and J by 0 bases, with 11 bases between. CDR3 in DNA: TGTGCCAGTAGGGAGGGGGCCACGAACACCGGGGAGCTGTTTTTT. Translation: CASREGATNTGELFF.

The CDR3: CASSDKGGVDEKLFF. The CDR3, as DNA: TGTGCCAGCAGCGATAAGGGGGGGGTTGATGAAAAACTGTTTTTT. This chain joins TRBV21-1 and TRBJ1-4. TRBV21-1 is given as a pseudogene. This CDR3 comprises 15 residues.

Worth noting for this clone: In the same sample, other DNA sequences code for this CDR3. The chain carries TRBV27 and TRBJ2-7, with 10 positions matching TRBD1. CDR3 length equals 15 residues. Losses at the gene ends were 5 bases for V and 4 bases for J; bases not matched to a gene: 8. CDR1 is MNHEY, CDR2 SMNVEV, per germline (reference sequence). The CDR3 coding sequence is TGTGCCAGCAGTCGAACCGGGACAGGGGTGTACGAGCAGTACTTC. It translates to CASSRTGTGVYEQYF.

This sequence joins TRBV29-1 and TRBJ1-2, with a tentative D call TRBD1 (5 bases). The CDR3 spans 12 residues. CDR1 is SQVTM and CDR2 is ANQGSEA in the germline V gene. The ends were cut back, 5 bases at V and 8 bases at J, with 15 bases in the middle. CDR3 in amino acids: CSVYGGPEGYTF. CDR3 bases: TGCAGCGTTTACGGGGGACCGGAAGGCTACACCTTC.

The V call is TRBV7-3, the J call TRBJ2-3; D perhaps matches TRBD1 (5 bases). Trimming took 3 bases from V and 5 from J, leaving 9 bases between them. Germline loops: CDR1 SGHTA, CDR2 FQGTGA. The CDR3 loop spans 13 amino acids. The CDR3 loop reads CASSFQGLDTQYF. CDR3 in DNA: TGTGCCAGCAGCTTCCAGGGTCTAGATACGCAGTATTTT.

The chain combines TRBV24-1 with TRBJ2-3, with 8 bases aligning to TRBD2. This CDR3 comprises 16 residues. The J segment lost 4 bases and the V segment lost 2 bases, leaving 7 bases of the junction unmatched. Germline CDR1 KGHDR, CDR2 SFDVKD. CDR3 sequence (DNA): TGTGCCACCAGTGATTCTGCGAGCGGGGGTGCAGATACGCAGTATTTT. Translating it yields CATSDSASGGADTQYF.

The chain joins TRBV9 to TRBJ2-1; TRBD2 might be the D (7 bases). This CDR3 is built from 12 residues. CDR1 SGDLS and CDR2 YYNGEE come from the germline V gene. Trimming stripped 3 bases from V and 12 bases from J, with 13 bases between. The CDR3 is CASSGPAGAQFF. The CDR3 bases are TGTGCCAGCAGCGGACCGGCGGGGGCGCAGTTCTTC. Together with reference TRBV9 and TRBJ2-1, the CDR3 gives the full variable domain: DSGVTQTPKHLITATGQRVTLRCSPRSGDLSVYWYQQSLDQGLQFLIQYYNGEERAKGNILERFSAQQFPDLHSELNLSSLELGDSALYFCASSGPAGAQFFGPGTRLTVL.

The sample holds one count of this clone. This chain uses TRBV4-3 with TRBJ2-7; D is perhaps TRBD2 (5 bases). The length of the CDR3 is 16 residues. Trimming removed 1 base from V and 0 bases from J, with 13 bases in between. Germline CDR1 LGHNA, CDR2 YSLEER. The CDR3 sequence: CASSQAEAGLSYEQYF. In DNA form, the CDR3 reads TGCGCCAGCAGCCAAGCCGAGGCAGGACTCTCCTACGAGCAGTACTTC.

The rearrangement links TRBV29-1 to TRBJ2-1; 9 bases are shared with TRBD2. The CDR3 contains 15 residues. Germline-derived CDR1 and CDR2 are SQVTM and ANQGSEA. With V trimmed by 2 bases and J by 4 bases, 6 bases remained unmatched. The CDR3, as DNA: TGCAGCGTTGAATTCCAAGCGGGGGGTTACAATGAGCAGTTCTTC. Its translation: CSVEFQAGGYNEQFF.

V and J are TRBV19 and TRBJ2-1; D possibly corresponds to TRBD2 (5 bases). V was shortened by 7 bases and J by 9 bases, with 10 bases between the two germline ends. Germline V gene sequence: CDR1 LNHDA, CDR2 SQIVND (reference sequence). This CDR3 region has 11 residues. The CDR3 sequence: CASNGRGEQFF. Here the CDR3 DNA reads TGTGCCAGTAACGGTCGGGGTGAGCAGTTCTTC.

The rearrangement uses TRBV28 and TRBJ2-3; the match to TRBD2 covers 7 bases. The CDR3 length is 17 residues. Germline CDR1 MDHEN, CDR2 SYDVKM. Trimming took 3 bases from V and 0 from J; bases not matched to a gene: 9. CDR3 sequence: CASSLVIRGESTDTQYF. CDR3 bases: TGTGCCAGCAGTTTGGTAATTCGGGGGGAAAGCACAGATACGCAGTATTTT.

This chain connects TRBV30 to TRBJ1-1; the match to TRBD1 covers 7 bases. V dropped 7 bases and J dropped 7; count of bases not matched to a gene: 9. The CDR3 consists of 12 residues. Germline V gene lookup returns CDR1 GTSNPN and CDR2 SVGIG (reference sequence). The CDR3 DNA sequence: TGTGCCTCTCAAACAGGGGAGTTTGAAGCTTTCTTT. Protein: CASQTGEFEAFF.

The V gene is TRBV2, the J gene TRBJ1-2; TRBD1 agrees at 9 bases. CDR1 and CDR2 from the germline V gene are SNHLY and FYNNEI. The CDR3 totals 12 residues. The CDR3 bases are TGTGGGAGGAACAGGGGGCTTTCTGGCTACACCTTC. Amino acids: CGRNRGLSGYTF. Full variable domain (outside the CDR3, taken from reference TRBV2 and TRBJ1-2): EPEVTQTPSHQVTQMGQEVILRCVPISNHLYFYWYRQILGQKVEFLVSFYNNEISEKSEIFDDQFSVERPDGSNFTLKIRSTKLEDSAMYFCGRNRGLSGYTFGSGTRLTVV.

This chain links TRBV6-1 with TRBJ1-2; D is perhaps TRBD1 (6 bases). V gave up 1 base and J gave up 5 bases, with 14 bases separating them. Germline CDR1 reads MNHNS; CDR2 reads SASEGT. The CDR3 spans 15 residues. In DNA, the CDR3 is TGTGCCAGCAGTGAAGAGGCAGGCCAGGGGTATGGCTACACCTTC. It is translated as CASSEEAGQGYGYTF.

This clone was seen just once. Other DNA sequences from this sample encode an identical CDR3 as well. The rearrangement joins TRBV15 to TRBJ2-5; TRBD2 might be the D (5 bases). V was pared by 0 bases and J by 3 bases, with 8 bases between. Germline V gene lookup returns CDR1 LNHNV and CDR2 YYDKDF (reference sequence). This CDR3 has 14 amino acids. CDR3: CATSRDRGKETQYF. The CDR3 DNA sequence: TGTGCCACCAGCAGAGATCGGGGTAAAGAGACCCAGTACTTC.

This chain uses TRBV3-1 (or the pseudogene TRBV3-2) with TRBJ1-5; no reliable D call. This CDR3 comprises 15 residues. Per germline, CDR1 LGHDT and CDR2 YNNKEL (reference sequence). V was cut by 1 base and J by 1 base, with 8 bases left in between. The CDR3 DNA follows: TGTGCCAGCAGCCAAGCAGACTCAAGCAATCAGCCCCAGCATTTT. It codes for CASSQADSSNQPQHF.

V usage is TRBV7-3 and J usage is TRBJ2-1, with 9 bases identical to TRBD2. The trim removed 5 bases at V and 5 bases at J, leaving 7 bases unmatched. Germline V gene lookup returns CDR1 SGHTA and CDR2 FQGTGA. The CDR3 totals 15 residues. The DNA of the CDR3 is TGTGCCAGCAGCCCCCAGCGGGGGGCTAACAATGAGCAGTTCTTC. This translates into CASSPQRGANNEQFF.